The 22 T cell receptor beta chains presented below share a single source sample, sequenced in a study of CD8 T cell repertoires and HIV-1 epitope variants. Repertoires were generated with immunoSEQ multiplex PCR, while TCRdb's copy carries only in-frame clones and drops some. The table has tens of thousands of clones, approximately 70% seen once. The sample was uncultured baseline CD8+ T cells from peripheral blood mononuclear cells (PBMCs). All receptors derive from a male donor with HIV.

This chain joins TRBV5-1 and TRBJ2-3; tentatively, D is TRBD2 (6 bases). Per germline, CDR1 SGHRS and CDR2 YFSETQ. Trimming took off 1 base at V and 1 base at J, with 13 bases between the two ends. The CDR3 covers 16 residues. Written as DNA, the CDR3 is TGCGCCAGCAGCTTGACCGGCGGGGAGGGCACAGATACGCAGTATTTT. Residues: CASSLTGGEGTDTQYF.

The chain combines TRBV5-4 with TRBJ2-5, with 7 bases lining up with TRBD2. Trimming cost V 3 bases and J 4 bases; bases outside gene matches: 9. The CDR3 is 15 amino acids. Germline V lookup: CDR1 SGHNT, CDR2 YYREEE (reference sequence). The CDR3 loop is CASSSTRGRSETQYF. CDR3 in DNA: TGTGCCAGCAGCTCGACGCGGGGGAGGTCAGAGACCCAGTACTTC.

The rearrangement links TRBV7-9 to TRBJ2-1; a weak D match, TRBD2 (6 bases). This CDR3 is built from 16 residues. V lost 3 bases, J lost 5 bases, and 17 bases lay in between. Germline lookup yields CDR1 SEHNR and CDR2 FQNEAQ (reference sequence). The CDR3 DNA reads TGTGCCAGCAGCTTCCCCGGACTAAGCGGTCACAATGAGCAGTTCTTC. Residues: CASSFPGLSGHNEQFF.

This chain links TRBV7-8 with TRBJ2-2, with 15 bases aligning to TRBD2. Germline assignment: CDR1 SGHVS and CDR2 FQNEAQ. The CDR3 has 18 residues. Trimming took 5 bases from V and 6 from J; bases not matched to a gene: 10. The chain's CDR3 is CASSRTSGGGFGPGELFF. The CDR3 DNA reads as TGTGCCAGCAGCCGGACTAGCGGGGGGGGATTTGGACCCGGGGAGCTGTTTTTT.

J is TRBJ2-5 and V is TRBV6-6, with unresolved D. The CDR3 runs to 12 residues. Germline-derived CDR1 and CDR2 are MNHNY and SVGAGI (reference sequence). Trimming removed 5 bases at V and 5 bases at J, with 9 bases between. The CDR3 DNA reads as TGTGCCAGCAGTAAAGAGGTGGAGACCCAGTACTTC. Residues: CASSKEVETQYF.

V usage is TRBV5-1 and J usage is TRBJ2-7, with D perhaps matching TRBD2 (6 bases). The CDR3 covers 15 residues. V lost 4 bases and J lost 5, with 19 bases in between. The germline V gene encodes CDR1 SGHRS and CDR2 YFSETQ. CDR3 in DNA: TGCGCCAGCAGCCTGATGGGGCGGGGAGCTAACGAGCAGTACTTC. Protein: CASSLMGRGANEQYF.

The CDR3 loop is CASMTDQETQYF. For the CDR3, the DNA is TGTGCCAGCATGACAGATCAAGAGACCCAGTACTTC. V gene TRBV28 combines with J gene TRBJ2-5, with D tentatively TRBD1 (5 bases). There are 12 residues in the CDR3. The V end lost 7 bases, the J end lost 2 bases, and 8 bases lay between the germline ends. Per the germline V gene, CDR1 is MDHEN and CDR2 is SYDVKM.

The chain recombines TRBV5-6 with TRBJ2-7, with D unclear. CDR3 length: 12 amino acids. V dropped 4 bases and J dropped 5 bases, with 10 bases sitting between them. Looked up from germline, CDR1 is SGHDT and CDR2 is YYEEEE. CDR3 in amino acids: CASSPGPHEQYF. The CDR3 DNA reads TGTGCCAGCAGCCCCGGACCTCACGAGCAGTACTTC. The full variable domain, in which reference TRBV5-6 and TRBJ2-7 provide the parts outside the CDR3, is DAGVTQSPTHLIKTRGQQVTLRCSPKSGHDTVSWYQQALGQGPQFIFQYYEEEERQRGNFPDRFSGHQFPNYSSELNVNALLLGDSALYLCASSPGPHEQYFGPGTRLTVT.

The V gene is TRBV5-4, the J gene TRBJ1-1; TRBD1 matches at 11 bases. Unmatched junction bases numbered 5, after V lost 4 bases and J lost 6 bases. There are 14 residues in the CDR3. Per the germline V gene, CDR1 is SGHNT and CDR2 is YYREEE (reference sequence). CDR3 bases: TGTGCCAGCAGCAAGTGGGGACAGGGGGCTGAAGCTTTCTTT. This gives the protein CASSKWGQGAEAFF.

This clone was recorded only once. The chain employs TRBV6-5 and TRBJ1-1; 8 bases line up with TRBD1. The V gene end was trimmed by 4 bases and the J gene end by 5 bases; junction bases not matched to a gene: 6. Germline CDR1 reads MNHEY; CDR2 reads SVGAGI. The CDR3 sequence is 14 residues long. Here the CDR3 reads CASSSLTGVTEAFF. In nucleotides, the CDR3 is TGTGCCAGCAGTTCCCTGACAGGGGTGACTGAAGCTTTCTTT.

The chain employs TRBV7-8 and TRBJ2-7; D possibly corresponds to TRBD1 (6 bases). Per the germline V gene, CDR1 is SGHVS and CDR2 is FQNEAQ. The CDR3 totals 16 residues. Deletions cut 3 bases from V and 6 bases from J, with 21 bases between. In DNA form, the CDR3 reads TGTGCCAGCAGCTTCCTAAGCAGGGGAGTAAATAGCGAGCAGTACTTC. The encoded protein is CASSFLSRGVNSEQYF.

This clone was picked up a small number of times. The rearrangement uses TRBV12-1 and TRBJ2-4; the DNA was not used to check the table's D call, TRBD2. TRBV12-1 is annotated as a pseudogene. CDR3 length equals 13 residues. CDR3 in amino acids: CASSEEAKNIQYF. As DNA, the CDR3 is TGTGCCAGCTCTGAGGAAGCCAAAAACATTCAGTACTTC.

The rearrangement links TRBV7-3 to TRBJ2-1; 14 bases are shared with TRBD2. J gave up 5 bases and V 1 base, and 1 base lay outside the gene matches. Germline V gives CDR1 SGHTA, CDR2 FQGTGA. The CDR3 extends over 16 amino acids. CDR3 residues: CASSLMTSGGDNEQFF. CDR3 coding DNA: TGTGCCAGCAGCTTAATGACTAGCGGGGGGGACAATGAGCAGTTCTTC. Looking up the rest from reference TRBV7-3 and TRBJ2-1 gives the full variable domain: GAGVSQTPSNKVTEKGKYVELRCDPISGHTALYWYRQSLGQGPEFLIYFQGTGAADDSGLPNDRFFAVRPEGSVSTLKIQRTERGDSAVYLCASSLMTSGGDNEQFFGPGTRLTVL.

This clone was observed many times. V and J are TRBV27 and TRBJ1-2; D is possibly TRBD1 (5 bases). Germline V gives CDR1 MNHEY, CDR2 SMNVEV (reference sequence). The CDR3 is made up of 14 amino acids. Trimming shortened V by 2 bases and J by 3 bases, and 10 bases separated the two germline ends. CDR3 region: CASSLLGGYYGYTF. CDR3 nucleotides: TGTGCCAGCAGTTTACTTGGGGGGTACTATGGCTACACCTTC.

V gene TRBV28 combines with J gene TRBJ2-7, with 8 nucleotides matching TRBD2. Germline assignment: CDR1 MDHEN and CDR2 SYDVKM. Trimming removed 4 bases from V and 5 bases from J; junction bases left unmatched: 7. This CDR3 has 14 amino acids. The CDR3 spells CASSSPGLGNEQYF. As DNA, the CDR3 is TGTGCCAGCAGTTCTCCGGGACTAGGGAACGAGCAGTACTTC. The full variable domain, completed using reference TRBV28 and TRBJ2-7, is DVKVTQSSRYLVKRTGEKVFLECVQDMDHENMFWYRQDPGLGLRLIYFSYDVKMKEKGDIPEGYSVSREKKERFSLILESASTNQTSMYLCASSSPGLGNEQYFGPGTRLTVT.

This chain connects TRBV15 to TRBJ2-3; D is ambiguous. The germline V gene has CDR1 LNHNV and CDR2 YYDKDF (reference sequence). V was clipped by 5 bases and J by 1 base, with 7 bases between them. CDR3 length equals 13 residues. The CDR3 region is CATSRAGTDTQYF. CDR3 in DNA: TGTGCCACCAGCCGGGCCGGCACAGATACGCAGTATTTT.

The chain couples TRBV28 to TRBJ2-1; TRBD1 might be the D (5 bases). The CDR3 loop spans 15 amino acids. The V end was cut by 2 bases, the J end by 4 bases, with 12 bases between. The germline CDR1 and CDR2 sequences are MDHEN and SYDVKM. The CDR3 coding sequence is TGTGCCAGCAGTTTAATCCAGGGAAGGTACAATGAGCAGTTCTTC. The encoded protein is CASSLIQGRYNEQFF.

This chain links TRBV2 with TRBJ2-1, with TRBD2 matching over 9 bases. The CDR3 loop spans 16 amino acids. V gave up 5 bases and J gave up 0 bases; unmatched junction bases: 5. Germline V gene sequence: CDR1 SNHLY, CDR2 FYNNEI. The CDR3 here is CASSRLAGASYNEQFF. The CDR3 region has the DNA TGTGCCAGCAGTAGGTTAGCGGGGGCCTCCTACAATGAGCAGTTCTTC.

This clone has more than one count but fewer than ten. This rearrangement joins TRBV2 to TRBJ2-5, with D maybe TRBD2 (5 bases). V was clipped by 7 bases and J by 4 bases, with 19 bases between them. This CDR3 contains 15 residues. Germline V lookup: CDR1 SNHLY, CDR2 FYNNEI. The CDR3 reads CASTAPLGILETQYF. For the CDR3, the DNA is TGTGCCAGCACTGCCCCCCTCGGGATCTTAGAGACCCAGTACTTC.

The gene calls are TRBV27 and TRBJ2-1, with TRBD2 matching over 13 bases. This CDR3 is built from 19 residues. The germline CDR1 and CDR2 sequences are MNHEY and SMNVEV (reference sequence). Unmatched junction bases numbered 16, after V lost 6 bases and J lost 5 bases. CDR3 DNA sequence: TGTGCCAGCAGCAGAACCGGGACTAGCGGGACCCGTAGGAACAATGAGCAGTTCTTC. Translating it yields CASSRTGTSGTRRNNEQFF.

This clone was seen ten or more times. The CDR3 DNA is TGCGCCAGCAGCTTGGGGGCCAATGAGCAGTTCTTC. Translating gives CASSLGANEQFF. The chain employs TRBV5-1 and TRBJ2-1; D ambiguous. Germline CDR1 SGHRS, CDR2 YFSETQ. The CDR3 spans 12 residues. V gave up 0 bases and J gave up 6 bases, with 4 bases separating them.

V is TRBV28 and J is TRBJ1-2; D is uncertain. The length of the CDR3 is 15 residues. Trimming removed 3 bases at V and 1 base at J, with 12 bases between. Germline V gene data show CDR1 as MDHEN and CDR2 as SYDVKM. In DNA form, the CDR3 reads TGTGCCAGCAGTTTCCCCTTGACGGATAACTATGGCTACACCTTC. Translation gives CASSFPLTDNYGYTF.